Following are 22 T cell receptor beta chains from one sample sequenced in a study of blood T cell repertoires in COVID-19. Data came from immunoSEQ multiplex PCR; TCRdb stores just in-frame clones and leaves some out. The data contain about 99,000 clones, approximately 87% of them seen just once; the ten biggest clones take up roughly 13%. Sequencing was carried out using peripheral blood. Receptors were obtained from a human donor in a cohort sampled during active or convalescent COVID-19.

The rearrangement links TRBV11-2 to TRBJ2-7; 8 nucleotides match TRBD1. V lost 2 bases to trimming and J lost 0 bases; unmatched junction nucleotides: 3. This CDR3 spans 15 amino acids. CDR1 and CDR2 from the germline V gene are SGHAT and FQNNGV. In DNA, the CDR3 is TGTGCCAGCAGCTTAACCAGGGGGCACTCCTACGAGCAGTACTTC. As protein: CASSLTRGHSYEQYF.

This chain uses TRBV5-1 with TRBJ1-2; D is ambiguous. The V gene's germline CDR1 is SGHRS and CDR2 YFSETQ. CDR3 length: 14 residues. With 0 bases removed from V and 2 bases from J, the gap between germline ends came to 8 bases. For the CDR3, the DNA is TGCGCCAGCAGCTTGGTTCCCGGGAACTATGGCTACACCTTC. It yields the protein CASSLVPGNYGYTF.

This clone was found a few times. The chain carries TRBV9 and TRBJ2-2, with D unresolved. The V gene lost 1 base and the J gene lost 6 bases, with 4 bases spanning the gap. The V gene's germline CDR1 is SGDLS and CDR2 YYNGEE. The CDR3 runs 12 residues. DNA of the CDR3: TGTGCCAGCAGCGTACCCTCCGGGGAGCTGTTTTTT. It encodes CASSVPSGELFF.

The chain uses TRBV6-5 and TRBJ2-1; D call uncertain. V was trimmed by 6 bases and J by 3 bases, leaving 15 bases between them. This CDR3 region has 15 residues. Germline CDR1 MNHEY, CDR2 SVGAGI. The CDR3 DNA follows: TGTGCCAGCAGGGATAGAGGAGTTGGCTACAATGAGCAGTTCTTC. It specifies CASRDRGVGYNEQFF.

This rearrangement joins TRBV7-2 to TRBJ2-7, with a tentative D call TRBD2 (5 bases). Trimming removed 5 bases from V and 2 bases from J, with 13 bases in between. The CDR3 has 14 residues. CDR1 is SGHTA, CDR2 FQGNSA, per germline. This CDR3 reads CASSLEGLTYEQYF. CDR3 coding DNA: TGTGCCAGCAGCCTTGAGGGCCTGACCTACGAGCAGTACTTC.

This chain links TRBV5-4 with TRBJ2-7; 10 bases agree with TRBD2. CDR1 is SGHNT and CDR2 is YYREEE in the germline V gene (reference sequence). CDR3 size: 14 residues. V was pared by 4 bases and J by 3 bases, with 4 bases of the junction left unmatched. The CDR3 DNA sequence: TGTGCCAGCAGCAGACTAGCGGGTAGCTACGAGCAGTACTTC. Its protein is CASSRLAGSYEQYF.

CDR3 amino acids: CASSVGSGGPQETQYF. In DNA form, the CDR3 reads TGTGCCAGCAGCGTAGGGAGCGGGGGGCCCCAAGAGACCCAGTACTTC. The chain joins TRBV9 to TRBJ2-5; TRBD2 matches 9 bases. Germline V lookup: CDR1 SGDLS, CDR2 YYNGEE. J gave up 1 base and V 0 bases, and 4 bases lay outside the gene matches. CDR3 length: 16 residues.

The rearrangement uses TRBV7-2 and TRBJ1-1; D is possibly TRBD1 (6 bases). The V gene's germline CDR1 is SGHTA and CDR2 FQGNSA. V was cut by 6 bases and J by 1 base, with 12 bases left in between. This CDR3 region has 14 residues. The CDR3 here is CASSSPGQNTEAFF. CDR3 sequence (DNA): TGTGCCAGCAGTTCTCCGGGACAGAACACTGAAGCTTTCTTT. Complete variable domain (other parts from reference TRBV7-2 and TRBJ1-1): GAGVSQSPSNKVTEKGKDVELRCDPISGHTALYWYRQSLGQGLEFLIYFQGNSAPDKSGLPSDRFSAERTGGSVSTLTIQRTQQEDSAVYLCASSSPGQNTEAFFGQGTRLTVV.

The chain uses TRBV7-9 and TRBJ1-5; 7 bases agree with TRBD1. This CDR3 is built from 15 residues. CDR1 and CDR2 from the germline V gene are SEHNR and FQNEAQ (reference sequence). V was clipped by 5 bases and J by 0 bases; unmatched bases: 4. CDR3: CASSRGGGSNQPQHF. The DNA for the CDR3 is TGTGCCAGCAGCAGAGGGGGCGGTAGCAATCAGCCCCAGCATTTT. Full variable domain (remainder filled in from reference TRBV7-9 and TRBJ1-5): DTGVSQNPRHKITKRGQNVTFRCDPISEHNRLYWYRQTLGQGPEFLTYFQNEAQLEKSRLLSDRFSAERPKGSFSTLEIQRTEQGDSAMYLCASSRGGGSNQPQHFGDGTRLSIL.

V is TRBV9 and J is TRBJ1-6; TRBD1 matches at 8 bases. CDR1 is SGDLS, CDR2 YYNGEE, per germline. This CDR3 spans 15 amino acids. V shed 4 bases and J 6 bases; nucleotides not matched to a gene: 6. CDR3 sequence (DNA): TGTGCCAGCAGCATAGGACAGGGCGTTAATTCACCCCTCCACTTT. Translated, it gives CASSIGQGVNSPLHF.

This clone has a single count. This sequence joins TRBV3-1 (or the pseudogene TRBV3-2) and TRBJ1-4; D is possibly TRBD1 (5 bases). There are 17 residues in the CDR3. Deletions cut 4 bases from V and 12 bases from J, with 27 bases between. Germline CDR1 LGHDT, CDR2 YNNKEL (reference sequence). This chain's CDR3 is CASSPGLGQRGVEELFF. In DNA, the CDR3 is TGTGCCAGCAGCCCGGGGTTGGGCCAACGGGGGGTGGAGGAACTGTTTTTT.

This chain uses TRBV7-2 with TRBJ2-3; maybe TRBD2 (6 bases). Germline V lookup: CDR1 SGHTA, CDR2 FQGNSA. V lost 4 bases and J 5 bases, leaving 13 bases between the germline ends. The CDR3 length is 14 residues. The CDR3 DNA follows: TGTGCCAGCAGCTCCTTTCCCGGGGGAGATACGCAGTATTTT. Translation: CASSSFPGGDTQYF.

The CDR3 nucleotides read TGTGCCAGCAGCTTAGGCAGGGGAAATGAAAAACTGTTTTTT. Amino acids: CASSLGRGNEKLFF. The chain combines TRBV11-3 with TRBJ1-4; D might be TRBD1 (6 bases). Germline CDR1 and CDR2: SGHNT and YENEEA. The CDR3 contains 14 residues. V lost 1 base and J lost 5, with 8 bases in between.

The chain combines TRBV18 with TRBJ1-3, with unresolved D. This CDR3 is built from 17 residues. V was shortened by 1 base and J by 0 bases, with 13 bases between the two germline ends. Germline V lookup: CDR1 KGHSH, CDR2 LQKENI. The CDR3 loop is CASSPRRDLSSGNTIYF. The CDR3 DNA sequence: TGTGCCAGCTCACCACGGAGGGATCTGAGCTCTGGAAACACCATATATTTT.

The V gene is TRBV2, the J gene TRBJ1-4; D unresolved. This CDR3 region has 15 residues. V lost 7 bases and J 7 bases, leaving 19 bases between the germline ends. The germline CDR1 and CDR2 sequences are SNHLY and FYNNEI. The CDR3 loop is CASTIQLGESEKLFF. The CDR3 DNA is TGTGCCAGCACTATACAACTAGGTGAAAGTGAAAAACTGTTTTTT.

The V gene is TRBV5-4, the J gene TRBJ2-3; TRBD1 matches at 7 bases. CDR1 SGHNT and CDR2 YYREEE come from the germline V gene (reference sequence). The CDR3 has 15 amino acids. After removal of 2 bases from V and 5 bases from J, the junction contained 8 bases not matched to a gene. CDR3 sequence: CASSFNRGQGDTQYF. DNA of the CDR3: TGTGCCAGCAGCTTTAATAGGGGGCAGGGAGATACGCAGTATTTT.

This clone was found once. V and J are TRBV13 and TRBJ2-7; 7 nucleotides agree with TRBD1. CDR3 length: 14 residues. CDR1 is PRHDT, CDR2 FYEKMQ, per germline (reference sequence). V dropped 1 base and J dropped 2; count of bases not matched to a gene: 2. Written as DNA, the CDR3 is TGTGCCAGCAGCTTAGTGGGGACAGCCTACGAGCAGTACTTC. Translation gives CASSLVGTAYEQYF.

The rearrangement joins TRBV2 to TRBJ2-7, with 7 nucleotides matching TRBD1. CDR1 and CDR2 (germline): SNHLY, FYNNEI. Trimming at V came to 1 base and at J to 1 base, leaving 7 bases not matched to a gene. The CDR3 has 16 residues. CDR3 sequence: CASSEEGQPQSYEQYF. CDR3 DNA: TGTGCCAGCAGTGAAGAGGGACAGCCGCAATCCTACGAGCAGTACTTC.

The V call is TRBV18, the J call TRBJ1-6; 7 nucleotides align to TRBD1. Germline CDR1 KGHSH, CDR2 LQKENI. The V gene end was trimmed by 3 bases and the J gene end by 8 bases; junction bases not matched to a gene: 10. The CDR3 has 16 amino acids. The CDR3 region has the DNA TGTGCCAGCTCACCCCTCTCCGGCAGGGGGGATTCACCCCTCCACTTT. It encodes CASSPLSGRGDSPLHF.

The rearrangement joins TRBV19 to TRBJ2-2; TRBD2 is a possible D gene (6 bases). The CDR3 totals 14 residues. Germline CDR1 and CDR2: LNHDA and SQIVND (reference sequence). Trimming pared 7 bases from V and 7 bases from J, leaving 16 bases between. The CDR3 region is CASKAGARIGELFF. The CDR3 DNA follows: TGTGCCAGTAAAGCGGGCGCGAGGATCGGGGAGCTGTTTTTT.

The chain employs TRBV6-2 or TRBV6-3 and TRBJ1-1; the match to TRBD1 covers 8 bases. The CDR3 extends over 13 amino acids. J lost 5 bases, V lost 1 base, and 0 bases had no gene match. Germline CDR1 and CDR2: MNHEY and SVGEGT. In nucleotides, the CDR3 is TGTGCCAGCAGTTACTGGACAGGGACTGAAGCTTTCTTT. This codes for CASSYWTGTEAFF.

The chain links TRBV3-1 (or the pseudogene TRBV3-2) to TRBJ1-5; 8 nucleotides line up with TRBD1. The CDR3 length is 16 residues. Per germline, CDR1 LGHDT and CDR2 YNNKEL (reference sequence). J lost 0 bases, V lost 1 base, and 2 bases had no gene match. Written as DNA, the CDR3 is TGTGCCAGCAGCCAAGGGACAGGGCGTAGCAATCAGCCCCAGCATTTT. It is translated as CASSQGTGRSNQPQHF.